Each of the 26 T cell receptor beta chains below was sequenced from the same sample in a study of T-cell memory formation after mild COVID-19. Each CDR3 protein gets one entry after TCRdb re-called the 5' RACE reads with MiXCR. The sample lists tens of thousands of distinct CDR3 sequences, more than 11% occurring once. Sequenced material: PBMCs or a T cell subset sorted from them (not recorded which). The receptors shown here come from an adult woman who had mild COVID-19 (a few samples of this study predate the infection). Cell type and time point are not known.

This clonotype was detected a few times. The V and J genes are TRBV30 and TRBJ2-3; D gene unclear. The CDR3 is 11 amino acids. Germline loops: CDR1 GTSNPN, CDR2 SVGIG (reference sequence). Trimming removed 5 bases from V and 3 bases from J, with 6 bases in between. This CDR3 is CAWGVTDTQYF. For the CDR3, the DNA is TGTGCCTGGGGCGTGACAGATACGCAGTATTTT. Supplemented by reference TRBV30 and TRBJ2-3, the full variable domain reads SQTIHQWPATLVQPVGSPLSLECTVEGTSNPNLYWYRQAAGRGLQLLFYSVGIGQISSEVPQNLSASRPQDRQFILSSKKLLLSDSGFYLCAWGVTDTQYFGPGTRLTVL.

This chain links TRBV4-1 with TRBJ2-7; 7 positions match TRBD1. J was trimmed by 3 bases and V by 1 base; bases with no gene match: 3. CDR3 length: 14 residues. Germline CDR1 and CDR2: MGHRA and YSYEKL. For the CDR3, the DNA is TGCGCCAGCAGCCAAGGTACAGGGGACTACGAGCAGTACTTC. Amino acid sequence: CASSQGTGDYEQYF.

This clonotype was observed a handful of times. This chain uses TRBV20-1 with TRBJ2-5; possible D gene TRBD2, 6 bases. Deletions cut 1 base from V and 9 bases from J, with 24 bases between. The CDR3 consists of 16 residues. Germline CDR1 DFQATT, CDR2 SNEGSKA (reference sequence). The DNA of the CDR3 is TGCAGTGCTAGAGGGTTGCGTAGCGGCGATGGGAGGTCCCAGTACTTC. Its translation is CSARGLRSGDGRSQYF.

This clonotype was recorded once. The J gene is TRBJ1-2, the V gene TRBV7-9; a possible D gene is TRBD1 (5 bases). This CDR3 contains 13 residues. V was pared by 1 base and J by 3 bases, with 6 bases between. The germline V gene encodes CDR1 SEHNR and CDR2 FQNEAQ (reference sequence). The DNA of the CDR3 is TGTGCCAGCAGCTTAGGGGGCGACTATGGCTACACCTTC. It codes for CASSLGGDYGYTF. The whole variable domain, remainder taken from reference TRBV7-9 and TRBJ1-2, is DTGVSQNPRHKITKRGQNVTFRCDPISEHNRLYWYRQTLGQGPEFLTYFQNEAQLEKSRLLSDRFSAERPKGSFSTLEIQRTEQGDSAMYLCASSLGGDYGYTFGSGTRLTVV.

This clonotype was counted a few times. The chain couples TRBV5-1 to TRBJ2-3; D is unclear. The CDR3 consists of 14 residues. The germline V gene has CDR1 SGHRS and CDR2 YFSETQ. Between the trimmed V and J ends, which lost 4 bases and 0 bases, there was a span of 9 bases. In DNA form, the CDR3 reads TGCGCCAGCAGCACCGCTTCTAGCACAGATACGCAGTATTTT. Amino acids: CASSTASSTDTQYF.

CDR3 sequence reads: CASSSPGTYEQYF. DNA for the CDR3: TGTGCCAGCAGTTCTCCCGGGACCTACGAGCAGTACTTC. The J gene is TRBJ2-7, the V gene TRBV27; a weak D match, TRBD2 (5 bases). The CDR3 is 13 residues long. Germline assignment: CDR1 MNHEY and CDR2 SMNVEV (reference sequence). V lost 4 bases and J lost 2, with 9 bases in between.

The chain is built from TRBV7-9 and TRBJ1-2, with unresolved D. Germline V lookup: CDR1 SEHNR, CDR2 FQNEAQ (reference sequence). This CDR3 has 14 amino acids. Trimming took 0 bases from V and 0 from J, leaving 5 bases between them. Here the CDR3 reads CASSLAGANYGYTF. The CDR3 nucleotides read TGTGCCAGCAGCTTAGCAGGAGCTAACTATGGCTACACCTTC.

This clonotype was seen a few times. The chain has TRBV29-1 and TRBJ2-7, with 9 bases identical to TRBD2. Germline V gene sequence: CDR1 SQVTM, CDR2 ANQGSEA. CDR3 length equals 14 residues. Germline trimming cut 3 bases from V and 0 bases from J; bases unmatched to any gene: 3. The CDR3: CSVEKAGGSYEQYF. CDR3 DNA sequence: TGCAGCGTTGAGAAAGCGGGGGGCTCCTACGAGCAGTACTTC.

The rearrangement uses TRBV15 and TRBJ2-5; TRBD2 aligns across 9 bases. The V gene's germline CDR1 is LNHNV and CDR2 YYDKDF (reference sequence). The length of the CDR3 is 15 residues. V lost 5 bases to trimming and J lost 2 bases; unmatched junction nucleotides: 6. The CDR3 DNA follows: TGTGCCACCAGCTCCCGACTAGCGGAACAAGAGACCCAGTACTTC. Translation: CATSSRLAEQETQYF.

The V and J genes are TRBV7-9 and TRBJ1-3; 9 bases align to TRBD1. Germline loops: CDR1 SEHNR, CDR2 FQNEAQ (reference sequence). CDR3 length: 16 amino acids. V shed 5 bases and J 0 bases; nucleotides not matched to a gene: 5. In DNA form, the CDR3 reads TGTGCCAGCAGCAAAGCGACAGGGGGCTCTGGAAACACCATATATTTT. Amino acids: CASSKATGGSGNTIYF.

The chain has TRBV7-6 and TRBJ2-3; 11 positions match TRBD2. CDR1 is SGHVS and CDR2 is FNYEAQ in the germline V gene. The ends lost 4 bases at V and 0 bases at J; junction bases unmatched: 9. The CDR3 has 18 amino acids. DNA of the CDR3: TGTGCCAGCAGCTCAACTCCTCTAGCGGGGGGAAGCACAGATACGCAGTATTTT. Protein: CASSSTPLAGGSTDTQYF.

There are many counts of this clonotype. The rearrangement joins TRBV20-1 to TRBJ2-7; 12 nucleotides match TRBD2. J lost 3 bases, V lost 6 bases, and 12 bases had no gene match. The CDR3 has 16 residues. CDR1 and CDR2 from the germline V gene are DFQATT and SNEGSKA (reference sequence). CDR3 amino acids: CSAVPRKLAGGYEQYF. CDR3 coding DNA: TGCAGTGCCGTCCCAAGAAAACTAGCGGGGGGCTACGAGCAGTACTTC.

This rearrangement joins TRBV5-6 to TRBJ2-6; no definite D call. From germline, CDR1 is SGHDT and CDR2 YYEEEE. This CDR3 spans 18 amino acids. V gave up 0 bases and J gave up 4 bases, with 17 bases separating them. The CDR3 DNA sequence: TGTGCCAGCAGCTTGGCTGGGATTCTGATGTCAGGGGCCAACGTCCTGACTTTC. Protein: CASSLAGILMSGANVLTF.

This clonotype was detected many times. The V call is TRBV5-1, the J call TRBJ2-7, with TRBD1 matching over 9 bases. The germline gives CDR1 SGHRS, CDR2 YFSETQ. The length of the CDR3 is 14 residues. V shed 4 bases, J shed 5 bases, and the junction held 7 bases outside the gene matches. CDR3 DNA sequence: TGCGCCAGCAGCCCCGGGACAGGGCGGAACGAGCAGTACTTC. This encodes CASSPGTGRNEQYF.

This clonotype has only a few counts. The chain is built from TRBV11-3 and TRBJ2-1, with D perhaps TRBD1 or TRBD2 (5 bases each). The length of the CDR3 is 14 residues. Between the trimmed V and J ends, which lost 5 bases and 4 bases, there was a span of 12 bases. From germline, CDR1 is SGHNT and CDR2 YENEEA. The CDR3 sequence: CASSPRGEYNEQFF. The DNA of the CDR3 is TGTGCCAGCAGCCCCCGAGGGGAATACAATGAGCAGTTCTTC. Full variable domain (missing parts from reference TRBV11-3 and TRBJ2-1): EAGVVQSPRYKIIEKKQPVAFWCNPISGHNTLYWYLQNLGQGPELLIRYENEEAVDDSQLPKDRFSAERLKGVDSTLKIQPAELGDSAVYLCASSPRGEYNEQFFGPGTRLTVL.

There are a few counts of this clonotype. J is TRBJ1-1 and V is TRBV30; D not resolved. The ends were cut back, 4 bases at V and 1 base at J, with 13 bases in the middle. Germline V gene data show CDR1 as GTSNPN and CDR2 as SVGIG (reference sequence). CDR3 size: 14 residues. This CDR3 is CAWNFFDGNTEAFF. The CDR3 DNA follows: TGTGCCTGGAATTTTTTCGACGGGAACACTGAAGCTTTCTTT.

A remark on this clonotype: One end of the junction is discordant with germline, which a read error may explain. The genes are TRBV4-3 and TRBJ2-1; TRBD1 might be the D (6 bases). Germline CDR1 is LGHNA and CDR2 is YSLEER. The CDR3 length is 14 residues. The CDR3 reads CASSQERASPQGIF. CDR3 nucleotide sequence: TGCGCCAGCAGCCAAGAACGGGCTAGCCCCCAGGGGATCTTC.

The chain couples TRBV15 to TRBJ2-5; 10 bases map to TRBD1. With V trimmed by 5 bases and J by 8 bases, 5 bases remained unmatched. Germline lookup yields CDR1 LNHNV and CDR2 YYDKDF (reference sequence). The CDR3 spans 13 residues. In nucleotides, the CDR3 is TGTGCCACCAGCCCCGACAGGGGGCCTACCCAGTACTTC. It codes for CATSPDRGPTQYF.

This clonotype has a handful of counts. This chain uses TRBV9 with TRBJ2-5, with D perhaps given as TRBD1 or TRBD2 (6 bases each). The germline CDR1 and CDR2 sequences are SGDLS and YYNGEE. This CDR3 is built from 15 residues. Between the trimmed V and J ends, which lost 4 bases and 5 bases, there was a span of 18 bases. CDR3 residues: CASSIRGAAGETQYF. The CDR3 region has the DNA TGTGCCAGCAGCATTAGGGGGGCTGCGGGGGAGACCCAGTACTTC. Filled out from reference TRBV9 and TRBJ2-5, the complete variable domain reads DSGVTQTPKHLITATGQRVTLRCSPRSGDLSVYWYQQSLDQGLQFLIQYYNGEERAKGNILERFSAQQFPDLHSELNLSSLELGDSALYFCASSIRGAAGETQYFGPGTRLLVL.

This sequence joins TRBV6-5 and TRBJ1-1; maybe TRBD1 (6 bases). Trimming took off 0 bases at V and 7 bases at J, with 24 bases between the two ends. CDR3 size: 18 residues. The germline V gene encodes CDR1 MNHEY and CDR2 SVGAGI. The CDR3 region has the DNA TGTGCCAGCAGTTACTCGATGGGCCCAGGGGACACAGTCGTTGAAGCTTTCTTT. Protein product: CASSYSMGPGDTVVEAFF.

V is TRBV20-1 and J is TRBJ1-1; D gene unclear. V lost 0 bases, J lost 0 bases, and 14 bases lay in between. In germline, CDR1 is DFQATT, CDR2 SNEGSKA (reference sequence). The CDR3 is made up of 16 amino acids. CDR3 sequence reads: CSARDLAGAMNTEAFF. The CDR3 coding sequence is TGCAGTGCTAGAGATTTAGCAGGAGCCATGAACACTGAAGCTTTCTTT.

This clonotype was observed a few times. The chain combines TRBV12-3 or TRBV12-4 with TRBJ2-7; 13 bases match TRBD2. This CDR3 is built from 15 residues. V shed 4 bases, J shed 5 bases, and the junction held 5 bases outside the gene matches. CDR3 in amino acids: CASSSGLAGADEQYF. The CDR3 DNA is TGTGCCAGCAGTTCCGGACTAGCGGGAGCGGACGAGCAGTACTTC.

This chain uses TRBV2 with TRBJ1-1; TRBD1 is a possible D gene (5 bases). The CDR3 loop spans 15 amino acids. Germline CDR1 is SNHLY and CDR2 is FYNNEI. Trimming removed 4 bases from V and 8 bases from J, with 20 bases in between. CDR3 loop: CASSGGGRRAVEAFF. The CDR3 nucleotides read TGTGCCAGCAGTGGGGGGGGACGCCGGGCGGTCGAAGCTTTCTTT.

V and J are TRBV7-9 and TRBJ2-7, with a tentative D call TRBD2 (6 bases). V lost 5 bases, J lost 1 base, and 12 bases lay in between. In germline, CDR1 is SEHNR, CDR2 FQNEAQ (reference sequence). The CDR3 length is 14 residues. As DNA, the CDR3 is TGTGCCAGCAGCGGATTGACTAGTTCCTACGAGCAGTACTTC. Its protein is CASSGLTSSYEQYF.

The chain couples TRBV11-3 to TRBJ2-7; tentatively, D is TRBD1 (6 bases). The germline V gene encodes CDR1 SGHNT and CDR2 YENEEA. This CDR3 comprises 14 residues. The germline V and J ends were trimmed by 5 bases and 6 bases, with 17 bases remaining between them. CDR3 in amino acids: CASSNRDRSGEQYF. The CDR3 DNA sequence: TGTGCCAGCAGCAACAGGGATAGAAGCGGCGAGCAGTACTTC.

This clonotype showed up just a few times. This chain joins TRBV20-1 and TRBJ2-1, with 12 positions matching TRBD2. Germline trimming cut 1 base from V and 6 bases from J; bases unmatched to any gene: 13. This CDR3 spans 18 amino acids. Germline V gene data show CDR1 as DFQATT and CDR2 as SNEGSKA (reference sequence). CDR3 in DNA: TGCAGTGCTAGAGTTGCACTAGCGGGAGGCCACGGGGGCAATGAGCAGTTCTTC. It encodes CSARVALAGGHGGNEQFF.